These 21 T cell receptor beta chains share one sample of origin, sequenced in a study of CD8+CD57+ T cells in acquired aplastic anemia. Genomic DNA templated the TCR beta VDJ and CDR3 profiling. A single record per CDR3 protein comes from TCRdb applying MiXCR to the reads. The data hold about 210,000 distinct CDR3 sequences, with over 60% observed a single time. The sequencing input was sorted CD4+, CD8+, or CD8+CD57+ T cells (not recorded which) from PBMCs. These receptors came from a human donor in good health.

The chain couples TRBV10-3 to TRBJ1-3; D remains unclear. The germline gives CDR1 ENHRY, CDR2 SYGVKD. The CDR3 is 10 amino acids. Trimming left V 10 bases short and J 8 bases short, with 9 bases between. The CDR3 spells CATRSDTIYF. The CDR3 bases are TGTGCCACCCGGTCTGACACCATATATTTT.

The chain employs TRBV2 and TRBJ2-7; possible D gene TRBD1, 5 bases. The CDR3 runs 16 residues. Trimming removed 3 bases at V and 2 bases at J, with 17 bases between. CDR1 SNHLY and CDR2 FYNNEI come from the germline V gene. As DNA, the CDR3 is TGTGCCAGCAGTGAGGGCAGGGAAAGCTTCCCCTACGAGCAGTACTTC. This encodes CASSEGRESFPYEQYF. Full variable domain (missing parts from reference TRBV2 and TRBJ2-7): EPEVTQTPSHQVTQMGQEVILRCVPISNHLYFYWYRQILGQKVEFLVSFYNNEISEKSEIFDDQFSVERPDGSNFTLKIRSTKLEDSAMYFCASSEGRESFPYEQYFGPGTRLTVT.

As concerns this clonotype: A clone one base away is much larger, so this may be a read error. No conserved phenylalanine or tryptophan is present at the end of the CDR3, so a read error is the likely explanation. The chain uses TRBV2 and TRBJ2-1; D remains ambiguous. Germline V gives CDR1 SNHLY, CDR2 FYNNEI. V gave up 6 bases and J gave up 6 bases, with 9 bases separating them. This CDR3 has 12 amino acids. The CDR3 reads CASSQSSNEQFL. The CDR3 DNA reads TGTGCCAGCAGCCAATCTAGCAATGAGCAGTTCCTC.

The chain carries TRBV20-1 and TRBJ2-7; tentative D call: TRBD1 (6 bases). The CDR3 loop spans 11 amino acids. Trimming left V 4 bases short and J 4 bases short, with 8 bases between. The germline V gene encodes CDR1 DFQATT and CDR2 SNEGSKA (reference sequence). This CDR3 is CSAKDRYEQYF. The CDR3 DNA follows: TGCAGTGCTAAAGACAGGTACGAGCAGTACTTC.

This chain connects TRBV6-1 to TRBJ1-4, with D possibly matching TRBD1 (6 bases). The CDR3 has 16 amino acids. From germline, CDR1 is MNHNS and CDR2 SASEGT. V lost 5 bases to trimming and J lost 0 bases, with 13 bases between them. The CDR3 loop is CASSLTGITTNEKLFF. The CDR3 coding sequence is TGTGCCAGCAGTCTGACAGGAATTACAACTAATGAAAAACTGTTTTTT.

This clonotype was counted at least ten times. This rearrangement joins TRBV5-6 to TRBJ2-1; 10 bases fit TRBD2. The CDR3 is 15 residues long. Germline V CDR1 and CDR2: SGHDT, YYEEEE. The V gene end was trimmed by 4 bases and the J gene end by 4 bases; junction bases not matched to a gene: 5. The DNA of the CDR3 is TGTGCCAGCAGCGTCCTAGCGGGGGATTACAATGAGCAGTTCTTC. Translated, it gives CASSVLAGDYNEQFF.

For this clonotype: At one boundary the junction diverges from the germline segment, which might be a read error. This chain links TRBV27 with TRBJ2-3; D gene ambiguous. In germline, CDR1 is MNHEY, CDR2 SMNVEV (reference sequence). The CDR3 has 16 amino acids. The CDR3 DNA follows: TGTGCCAGCAGTTTATGGGCGCCTTCGAACACAGATACGCATTATTTT. This sequence encodes CASSLWAPSNTDTHYF.

The chain combines TRBV7-9 with TRBJ1-2; weak D call: TRBD1 (5 bases). The V end was cut by 5 bases, the J end by 8 bases, with 15 bases between. Germline V gives CDR1 SEHNR, CDR2 FQNEAQ (reference sequence). The CDR3 covers 13 residues. CDR3 region: CASSLFGRVGYTF. DNA for the CDR3: TGTGCCAGCAGCCTGTTTGGCAGGGTCGGCTACACCTTC.

The genes are TRBV6-1 and TRBJ1-2; 7 bases agree with TRBD1. Germline-derived CDR1 and CDR2 are MNHNS and SASEGT. V lost 5 bases and J lost 4; bases outside the gene matches: 7. The CDR3 extends over 14 amino acids. CDR3 DNA sequence: TGTGCCAGCAGTTACAAGGGGGCAGGCTATGGCTACACCTTC. As protein: CASSYKGAGYGYTF.

This clonotype was picked up many times. The chain uses TRBV11-2 and TRBJ2-7; the D is unclear. The CDR3 is made up of 13 amino acids. Germline CDR1 and CDR2: SGHAT and FQNNGV. V lost 2 bases to trimming and J lost 5 bases, with 10 bases between them. CDR3 nucleotides: TGTGCCAGCAGCTTACGGAGTATCAACGAGCAGTACTTC. Amino acid sequence: CASSLRSINEQYF.

V and J are TRBV24-1 and TRBJ2-7, with a tentative D call TRBD2 (5 bases). V was cut by 6 bases and J by 5 bases, with 13 bases left in between. Per germline, CDR1 KGHDR and CDR2 SFDVKD. The CDR3 has 13 amino acids. CDR3 sequence (DNA): TGTGCCACCAGTACTAGAACGGATCACGAGCAGTACTTC. This codes for CATSTRTDHEQYF.

This clonotype was seen only a few times. The J gene is TRBJ2-7, the V gene TRBV13; a possible D gene is TRBD2 (6 bases). This CDR3 has 13 residues. V shed 4 bases and J shed 4 bases, with 11 bases lying between them. Germline values: CDR1 PRHDT, CDR2 FYEKMQ (reference sequence). CDR3 in DNA: TGTGCCAGCAGCTCCCGACGGGAGTACGAGCAGTACTTC. It yields the protein CASSSRREYEQYF.

The rearrangement uses TRBV19 and TRBJ2-3; the match to TRBD2 covers 9 bases. Germline V gene lookup returns CDR1 LNHDA and CDR2 SQIVND (reference sequence). V was clipped by 3 bases and J by 2 bases; unmatched bases: 3. CDR3 length: 15 amino acids. The CDR3 DNA reads as TGTGCCAGTAGTATCCGACTAGCGGACACAGATACGCAGTATTTT. As protein: CASSIRLADTDTQYF.

J is TRBJ2-4 and V is TRBV5-1, with 7 bases identical to TRBD2. The CDR3 has 14 amino acids. V shed 4 bases, J shed 0 bases, and the junction held 1 base outside the gene matches. Germline CDR1 SGHRS, CDR2 YFSETQ. The CDR3 nucleotides read TGCGCCAGCAGCCCGGGGGGAGCCAAAAACATTCAGTACTTC. Its protein product is CASSPGGAKNIQYF.

The sample holds many counts of this clonotype. The V call is TRBV4-1, the J call TRBJ2-1; 12 bases match TRBD2. The CDR3 runs to 18 residues. The trim removed 1 base at V and 4 bases at J, leaving 8 bases unmatched. CDR1 and CDR2 (germline): MGHRA, YSYEKL. CDR3 DNA sequence: TGCGCCAGCAGCCAAGCCCAGGGAACTAGCGGGAGGTACAATGAGCAGTTCTTC. Its protein product is CASSQAQGTSGRYNEQFF.

The V and J genes are TRBV20-1 and TRBJ2-3; D might be TRBD1 (8 bases). CDR3 length equals 20 residues. Germline values: CDR1 DFQATT, CDR2 SNEGSKA (reference sequence). V lost 3 bases and J lost 5, with 33 bases in between. CDR3 amino acids: CSASGGQDSPQGGPGDTQYF. The CDR3 DNA reads as TGCAGTGCTAGCGGGGGACAGGACAGCCCTCAGGGGGGGCCGGGAGATACGCAGTATTTT.

V gene TRBV10-3 combines with J gene TRBJ2-2; 13 nucleotides line up with TRBD2. This CDR3 region has 17 residues. V shed 5 bases, J shed 1 base, and the junction held 4 bases outside the gene matches. Germline values: CDR1 ENHRY, CDR2 SYGVKD. This chain's CDR3 is CAISRTSGGVNTGELFF. The CDR3 coding sequence is TGTGCCATCAGTCGGACTAGCGGGGGAGTGAACACCGGGGAGCTGTTTTTT.

The chain employs TRBV12-3 or TRBV12-4 and TRBJ2-5; no clear D gene. Trimming stripped 3 bases from V and 7 bases from J, with 6 bases between. CDR3 length equals 11 residues. The CDR3 DNA reads TGTGCCAGCAGTTTCTGGGGGACCCAGTACTTC. This sequence encodes CASSFWGTQYF.

The rearrangement uses TRBV2 and TRBJ1-2; TRBD1 agrees at 7 bases. J gave up 7 bases and V 3 bases, and 5 bases lay outside the gene matches. This CDR3 comprises 13 residues. CDR1 and CDR2 from the germline V gene are SNHLY and FYNNEI. CDR3 sequence: CASSDSQGVGYTF. CDR3 bases: TGTGCCAGCAGTGACTCCCAGGGGGTTGGCTACACCTTC.

The V gene is TRBV24-1, the J gene TRBJ1-2, with 7 bases that match TRBD1. The CDR3 covers 12 residues. The germline CDR1 and CDR2 sequences are KGHDR and SFDVKD. V shed 6 bases, J shed 7 bases, and the junction held 4 bases outside the gene matches. CDR3 in amino acids: CATSQGERGYTF. For the CDR3, the DNA is TGTGCCACCAGTCAGGGGGAGCGTGGCTACACCTTC.

This clonotype was counted many times. The rearrangement links TRBV4-3 to TRBJ1-5; D call uncertain. V was clipped by 0 bases and J by 1 base, with 7 bases between them. CDR3 length equals 15 residues. Germline V gives CDR1 LGHNA, CDR2 YSLEER. In nucleotides, the CDR3 is TGCGCCAGCAGCCAAGATCAGACCAGCAATCAGCCCCAGCATTTT. It specifies CASSQDQTSNQPQHF.